Listed below are T cell receptor beta chains from one sample, sequenced in a study of blood T cell repertoires in COVID-19. Only in-frame clones appear in the TCRdb table, and some are missing; sequencing was by immunoSEQ multiplex PCR. The data contain 200,000 or so clones, roughly 87% of them seen just once; the ten biggest clones take up 10% to 13%. The sequenced sample was PBMCs or T cells enriched from blood (not recorded which). The receptor source for this set is a man aged 25 to 40 who had recovered from COVID-19. CDR3s include the opening cysteine and the closing phenylalanine or tryptophan. A D gene is named only where the DNA matches it firmly. Size is stated for part of the rows, as once, few or many counts, or as a class when the clone is expanded.

CDR3: CASSQTGFTGELFF
DNA: TGTGCCAGCAGCCAAACAGGGTTTACCGGGGAGCTGTTTTTT
D: -
J: TRBJ2-2
size: -
V: TRBV4-2

CDR3: CASISGTDNTEAFF
DNA: TGTGCCAGCATCTCCGGGACAGATAACACTGAAGCTTTCTTT
D: TRBD1
J: TRBJ1-1
size: -
V: TRBV2

CDR3: CALEKGQASYEQYF
DNA: TGTGCCTTAGAAAAGGGGCAGGCCTCCTACGAGCAGTACTTC
D: -
J: TRBJ2-7
size: -
V: TRBV30

CDR3: CASSRGQGVGQPQHF
DNA: TGTGCCAGCAGCCGAGGACAGGGGGTAGGACAGCCCCAGCATTTT
D: TRBD1
J: TRBJ1-5
size: -
V: TRBV5-6

CDR3: CASRRRGSNQPQHF
DNA: TGCGCCAGCAGGCGGCGGGGTTCCAATCAGCCCCAGCATTTT
D: -
J: TRBJ1-5
size: -
V: TRBV10-2

CDR3: CASSSRGFNEKLFF
DNA: TGTGCCAGCAGCTCGCGGGGCTTTAATGAAAAACTGTTTTTT
D: -
J: TRBJ1-4
size: -
V: TRBV7-2

CDR3: CATSGIGLAGKNTGELFF
DNA: TGTGCCACCAGTGGGATCGGACTAGCGGGGAAGAACACCGGGGAGCTGTTTTTT
D: TRBD2
J: TRBJ2-2
size: -
V: TRBV24-1

CDR3: CASQKARTEQYF
DNA: TGTGCCAGCCAGAAAGCGAGAACCGAGCAGTACTTC
D: -
J: TRBJ2-7
size: -
V: TRBV6-5

CDR3: CAWSVQRNQPQHF
DNA: TGTGCCTGGAGTGTACAGCGCAATCAGCCCCAGCATTTT
D: -
J: TRBJ1-5
size: -
V: TRBV30

CDR3: CASSTRGTVEAFF
DNA: TGTGCCAGCAGCACCCGGGGGACTGTTGAAGCTTTCTTT
D: -
J: TRBJ1-1
size: -
V: TRBV28

CDR3: CASSPAGGYGYTF
DNA: TGTGCCAGCAGTCCCGCAGGGGGCTATGGCTACACCTTC
D: TRBD1
J: TRBJ1-2
size: -
V: TRBV6-5

CDR3: CASSSGRALDTQYF
DNA: TGTGCCAGCAGTTCCGGCAGGGCGCTGGATACGCAGTATTTT
D: -
J: TRBJ2-3
size: few
V: TRBV2

CDR3: CASSSLSTDRGRLGNTIYF
DNA: TGTGCCAGCAGCTCGCTAAGTACGGACAGGGGGCGCCTCGGAAACACCATATATTTT
D: TRBD1
J: TRBJ1-3
size: -
V: TRBV13

CDR3: CASSLGLAGTYEQYF
DNA: TGTGCCAGCAGTTTGGGACTAGCGGGGACCTACGAGCAGTACTTC
D: TRBD2
J: TRBJ2-7
size: -
V: TRBV28

CDR3: CASSKGDWYEQYF
DNA: TGTGCCAGCAGCAAAGGGGATTGGTACGAGCAGTACTTC
D: -
J: TRBJ2-7
size: -
V: TRBV11-1

CDR3: CASSPPLTKNTEAFF
DNA: TGTGCCAGCTCACCACCGCTGACAAAGAACACTGAAGCTTTCTTT
D: -
J: TRBJ1-1
size: once
V: TRBV18

CDR3: CASSLEYGRTEAFF
DNA: TGTGCCAGCAGCTTGGAGTACGGCAGGACTGAAGCTTTCTTT
D: -
J: TRBJ1-1
size: once
V: TRBV5-8

CDR3: CASMEIDRNYGYTF
DNA: TGTGCCAGCATGGAGATTGACAGGAACTATGGCTACACCTTC
D: -
J: TRBJ1-2
size: -
V: TRBV28

CDR3: CASSFGSYEQYF
DNA: TGTGCCAGCAGCTTCGGGTCCTACGAGCAGTACTTC
D: -
J: TRBJ2-7
size: -
V: TRBV13

CDR3: CASSSDIYGYTF
DNA: TGTGCCAGCAGCTCCGACATCTATGGCTACACCTTC
D: -
J: TRBJ1-2
size: -
V: TRBV5-4

CDR3: CASSIDEGDSSYNEQFF
DNA: TGTGCCAGTAGTATAGACGAAGGGGATAGCTCCTACAATGAGCAGTTCTTC
D: -
J: TRBJ2-1
size: -
V: TRBV19

CDR3: CASRAGNTEAFF
DNA: TGTGCCAGCAGAGCGGGTAACACTGAAGCTTTCTTT
D: -
J: TRBJ1-1
size: few
V: TRBV7-9

CDR3: CASSRHGNNSPLHF
DNA: TGTGCCAGCAGCCGGCACGGGAACAATTCACCCCTCCACTTT
D: -
J: TRBJ1-6
size: -
V: TRBV7-9

CDR3: CASSQETTGGLDYGYTF
DNA: TGTGCCAGCAGCCAAGAGACAACAGGGGGTCTCGACTATGGCTACACCTTC
D: TRBD1
J: TRBJ1-2
size: few
V: TRBV4-2

CDR3: CASSPGQETYEQYF
DNA: TGTGCCAGCAGTCCGGGACAGGAGACCTACGAGCAGTACTTC
D: TRBD1
J: TRBJ2-7
size: -
V: TRBV28

CDR3: CASSYQYSYNEQFF
DNA: TGTGCCAGCAGTTACCAGTACTCCTACAATGAGCAGTTCTTC
D: -
J: TRBJ2-1
size: -
V: TRBV6-5

CDR3: CASNLWASGGTYNEQFF
DNA: TGTGCCAGCAACCTTTGGGCTAGCGGGGGTACCTACAATGAGCAGTTCTTC
D: TRBD2
J: TRBJ2-1
size: -
V: TRBV7-2

CDR3: CASSLGPGANVLTF
DNA: TGTGCCAGCAGCTTAGGGCCAGGGGCCAACGTCCTGACTTTC
D: -
J: TRBJ2-6
size: -
V: TRBV7-2

CDR3: CSVLYYEQYF
DNA: TGCAGCGTCCTATACTACGAGCAGTACTTC
D: -
J: TRBJ2-7
size: few
V: TRBV29-1

CDR3: CASSPNSGTGNYYEQYF
DNA: TGTGCCAGCTCACCAAATTCCGGGACAGGGAATTACTACGAGCAGTACTTC
D: TRBD1
J: TRBJ2-7
size: -
V: TRBV18

CDR3: CASSPTGYQVNEQFF
DNA: TGTGCCAGCTCCCCCACGGGATATCAGGTCAATGAGCAGTTCTTC
D: -
J: TRBJ2-1
size: -
V: TRBV18

CDR3: CASSQARRGASETQYF
DNA: TGCGCCAGCAGCCAAGCTCGGCGGGGGGCCTCAGAGACCCAGTACTTC
D: TRBD2
J: TRBJ2-5
size: -
V: TRBV5-1

CDR3: CAISESQGRGREKLFF
DNA: TGTGCCATCAGTGAGTCACAGGGAAGGGGAAGAGAAAAACTGTTTTTT
D: -
J: TRBJ1-4
size: -
V: TRBV10-3

CDR3: CASTTTTSGELFF
DNA: TGTGCCAGCACTACGACTACTTCCGGGGAGCTGTTTTTT
D: -
J: TRBJ2-2
size: -
V: TRBV6-1

CDR3: CASSDDNSPDRFGGELFF
DNA: TGCGCCAGCAGCGATGACAATTCCCCCGACAGGTTTGGCGGGGAGCTGTTTTTT
D: -
J: TRBJ2-2
size: -
V: TRBV10-1

CDR3: CASSLVHTDTQYF
DNA: TGTGCCAGTAGTCTGGTACACACAGATACGCAGTATTTT
D: -
J: TRBJ2-3
size: -
V: TRBV19

CDR3: CASSLEGQAYGYTF
DNA: TGCGCCAGCAGCTTGGAGGGACAGGCCTATGGCTACACCTTC
D: TRBD1
J: TRBJ1-2
size: -
V: TRBV5-1

CDR3: CAATPGTEAFF
DNA: TGTGCTGCCACCCCGGGGACTGAAGCTTTCTTT
D: -
J: TRBJ1-1
size: many
V: TRBV30

CDR3: CASRGRGNKSNQPQHF
DNA: TGTGCCAGCAGGGGCCGAGGGAACAAAAGCAATCAGCCCCAGCATTTT
D: -
J: TRBJ1-5
size: -
V: TRBV28

CDR3: CSVVYSLTYNEQFF
DNA: TGCAGCGTTGTGTACAGCCTAACCTACAATGAGCAGTTCTTC
D: -
J: TRBJ2-1
size: -
V: TRBV29-1

CDR3: CASRFSQGAISSGNTIYF
DNA: TGTGCCAGCAGATTTTCACAGGGGGCGATAAGCTCTGGAAACACCATATATTTT
D: TRBD1
J: TRBJ1-3
size: -
V: TRBV28

CDR3: CASSQGGGGGYGYTF
DNA: TGCGCCAGCAGCCAAGGAGGGGGCGGTGGCTATGGCTACACCTTC
D: TRBD1
J: TRBJ1-2
size: once
V: TRBV4-1

CDR3: CASSLGGIGGYTF
DNA: TGCGCCAGCAGCTTGGGAGGGATTGGTGGCTACACCTTC
D: -
J: TRBJ1-2
size: -
V: TRBV5-1

CDR3: CASSNYRGLSNTEAFF
DNA: TGTGCCAGCAGCAATTACAGGGGGCTTTCGAACACTGAAGCTTTCTTT
D: -
J: TRBJ1-1
size: -
V: TRBV21-1

CDR3: CASSQDHGYEQYF
DNA: TGTGCCAGCAGCCAAGATCACGGTTACGAGCAGTACTTC
D: -
J: TRBJ2-7
size: -
V: TRBV14

CDR3: CASSLLLAGGGGYYEQYF
DNA: TGTGCCAGCAGCTTATTGCTAGCGGGAGGAGGGGGATACTACGAGCAGTACTTC
D: TRBD2
J: TRBJ2-7
size: -
V: TRBV7-8

CDR3: CASSGGLETQYF
DNA: TGTGCCAGCAGTGGGGGCTTAGAGACCCAGTACTTC
D: -
J: TRBJ2-5
size: -
V: TRBV25-1

CDR3: CASSEISFPPNTGELFF
DNA: TGCGCCAGCAGTGAGATCTCCTTCCCCCCGAACACCGGGGAGCTGTTTTTT
D: -
J: TRBJ2-2
size: -
V: TRBV10-2

CDR3: CASSPPGQGEAFF
DNA: TGCGCCAGCAGCCCCCCAGGACAGGGAGAAGCTTTCTTT
D: TRBD1
J: TRBJ1-1
size: -
V: TRBV5-1